These T cell receptor beta chains were read from a single sample in a study. MiXCR, applied by TCRdb to the RT-PCR reads, yields one record per CDR3 protein. The repertoire consists of approximately 720,000 distinct CDR3 sequences, with 12% to 15% occurring once and the leading ten covering 3.6%. The specimen was memory CD4+ T cells from blood. The receptors stem from a female donor in good health, serving as a healthy control. The CDR3 runs from the conserved cysteine through the conserved F or W. The order of the fields is J gene, clone size, D gene, V gene, CDR3 DNA, CDR3 protein. D genes are given only for firm matches. Rows give clone size only sometimes, using once, few, many, or a class for an expanded clone.

J gene: TRBJ2-6
clone size: NA
D gene: NA
V gene: TRBV12-3/TRBV12-4
CDR3 DNA: TGTGCCAGCAACCACGGGGTTGGGGCCAACGTCCTGACTTTC
CDR3 protein: CASNHGVGANVLTF

J gene: TRBJ2-3
clone size: NA
D gene: TRBD1
V gene: TRBV24-1
CDR3 DNA: TGTGCCACCAGTGATCCCAGGGGGTCACGGTATTTT
CDR3 protein: CATSDPRGSRYF

J gene: TRBJ2-2
clone size: many
D gene: NA
V gene: TRBV12-3/TRBV12-4
CDR3 DNA: TGTGCCAGCAGTTTAGGGTGGGAGCTGTTTTTT
CDR3 protein: CASSLGWELFF

J gene: TRBJ1-5
clone size: NA
D gene: NA
V gene: TRBV24-1
CDR3 DNA: TGTGCCACCGGGAGGCAGGGTACGCACCCCCAGCATTTT
CDR3 protein: CATGRQGTHPQHF

J gene: TRBJ1-2
clone size: few
D gene: NA
V gene: TRBV7-2
CDR3 DNA: TGTGCCAGCAGTATAAGCCGTGACTATGGCTACACCTTC
CDR3 protein: CASSISRDYGYTF

J gene: TRBJ2-1
clone size: many
D gene: TRBD2
V gene: TRBV7-2
CDR3 DNA: TGTGCCAGCAGTCAGGGACCTAGCGGGGTCAATGAGCAGTTCTTC
CDR3 protein: CASSQGPSGVNEQFF

J gene: TRBJ1-2
clone size: NA
D gene: TRBD1
V gene: TRBV9
CDR3 DNA: TGTGCCAGCAGCCGAAGGGACAGTCGATTTCTTTATGGCTACACCTTC
CDR3 protein: CASSRRDSRFLYGYTF

J gene: TRBJ2-1
clone size: NA
D gene: NA
V gene: TRBV5-4
CDR3 DNA: TGTGCCAGCAGCTCTCAAGGGGGGGGCCCGAAAAGCTCCTACAATGAGCAGTTCTTC
CDR3 protein: CASSSQGGGPKSSYNEQFF

J gene: TRBJ1-1
clone size: NA
D gene: TRBD1
V gene: TRBV27
CDR3 DNA: TGTGCCAGCAGTTCCATTGACAGGGCTGAAGCTTTCTTT
CDR3 protein: CASSSIDRAEAFF

J gene: TRBJ2-3
clone size: few
D gene: TRBD2
V gene: TRBV7-8
CDR3 DNA: TGTGCCAGCAGCCCAGGACTAGCGGGAGACGTGAGCACAGATACGCAGTATTTT
CDR3 protein: CASSPGLAGDVSTDTQYF